This T cell receptor (beta chain) was sequenced during a study of memory CD4+ T cells and cytomegalovirus serostatus. Overall study: This sample comes from healthy Belgian adults, eight to ten CMV seropositive, roughly 22 seronegative. General observations from the study: The CMV-associated TCR signature appears largely within the CD4+ memory repertoire.

A few counts support this clone. Its target is not known. In germline, CDR1 is PRHDT, CDR2 FYEKMQ (reference sequence). Trimming shortened V by 9 bases and J by 0 bases, and 9 bases separated the two germline ends. The CDR3 is made up of 12 amino acids. Source study methods: Out-of-frame sequences were removed, leaving 2,000,000 or so distinct TCRbeta sequences. TCRdb's copy holds only in-frame clones and misses some; the assay was immunoSEQ multiplex PCR. V and J calls and clone size are copied from that table; D and trimming were computed from the DNA. The table has 55,000 to 80,000 clones, 75% to 80% seen once; the top ten hold about 4.3%. The sort gate was single viable CD3+CD4+CD8-CD45RO+ cells for memory CD4+ T cells. Donors' CMV status reflects serum IgG against pp150, pp28, p38, p52.

What was sequenced was memory CD4+ T cells from blood. The chain is built from TRBV13 and TRBJ2-7, with D possibly being TRBD2 (5 bases). The receptor's source is an adult in good health and CMV-seropositive. The CDR3 is CARADSSYEQYF. The DNA for the CDR3 is TGTGCCAGAGCGGATTCCTCCTACGAGCAGTACTTC.